This is a list of T cell receptor beta chains from one sample in a study of cytomegalovirus exposure and HLA in healthy donors. The assay was immunoSEQ multiplex PCR, and TCRdb's table has in-frame clones only and misses some. The sample carries around 130,000 clones, about 73% recorded once. The source material was PBMCs. These receptors came from a woman between 40 and 50 years old in good health and CMV-seropositive. CDR3s include the opening cysteine and the closing phenylalanine or tryptophan. The order of the fields is J gene, D gene, clone size, V gene, CDR3 DNA, CDR3 protein. A D gene is named only where the DNA matches it firmly. Clone size is shown for a subset of rows, as once, few, many or a class of expanded clone.

J: TRBJ2-7
D: NA
size: NA
V: TRBV7-8
DNA: TGTGCCAGCAGCGTTCTAGACGACTCCTACGAGCAGTACTTC
CDR3: CASSVLDDSYEQYF

J: TRBJ1-6
D: NA
size: NA
V: TRBV5-1
DNA: TGCGCCAGCAGCGCGGGCCCCGGTTCACCCCTCCACTTT
CDR3: CASSAGPGSPLHF

J: TRBJ2-4
D: NA
size: NA
V: TRBV6-4
DNA: TGTGCCAGCACTACACCAATCTTAGGAGGAGCCAAAAACATTCAGTACTTC
CDR3: CASTTPILGGAKNIQYF

J: TRBJ2-1
D: TRBD2
size: NA
V: TRBV2
DNA: TGTGCCAGCAGTGAAGGACTAGCGGGAGGGTCCTACAATGAGCAGTTCTTC
CDR3: CASSEGLAGGSYNEQFF

J: TRBJ1-4
D: NA
size: NA
V: TRBV2
DNA: TGTGCCAGCAGTGAACGGGGGGTGGGCGATAATGAAAAACTGTTTTTT
CDR3: CASSERGVGDNEKLFF

J: TRBJ2-1
D: NA
size: NA
V: TRBV19
DNA: TGTGCCAGTAGTACGCAGGGGAGCTCCTACAATGAGCAGTTCTTC
CDR3: CASSTQGSSYNEQFF

J: TRBJ2-1
D: NA
size: NA
V: TRBV9
DNA: TGTGCCAGCACCAAAGAAGGGGGGGCCACCTACAATGAGCAGTTCTTC
CDR3: CASTKEGGATYNEQFF

J: TRBJ2-7
D: TRBD1
size: NA
V: TRBV5-1
DNA: TGCGCCAGCAGCTTGGCCCCGGGACAGTTTCAGTACTTC
CDR3: CASSLAPGQFQYF

J: TRBJ2-7
D: NA
size: once
V: TRBV7-2
DNA: TGTGCCAGCAGTTTCCGTCCAGGGCCCTACGAGCAGTACTTC
CDR3: CASSFRPGPYEQYF

J: TRBJ2-2
D: NA
size: few
V: TRBV5-5
DNA: TGTGCCAGCAGCCCGCGCGGGGACACCGGGGAGCTGTTTTTT
CDR3: CASSPRGDTGELFF

J: TRBJ2-7
D: TRBD2
size: few
V: TRBV7-2
DNA: TGTGCCAGCCGATCCGGGACTAGCGGCTCCTACGAGCAGTACTTC
CDR3: CASRSGTSGSYEQYF

J: TRBJ2-7
D: NA
size: NA
V: TRBV5-6
DNA: TGTGCCAGCAGCTCGGGGTACGAGCAGTACTTC
CDR3: CASSSGYEQYF

J: TRBJ2-2
D: NA
size: NA
V: TRBV7-8
DNA: TGTGCCAGCAGCACGAACCTGGAGGGAAACACCGGGGAGCTGTTTTTT
CDR3: CASSTNLEGNTGELFF

J: TRBJ1-5
D: NA
size: once
V: TRBV21-1
DNA: TGTGCCAGCAGAGAAGGGAGGATTAATCAGCCCCAGCATTTT
CDR3: CASREGRINQPQHF

J: TRBJ2-7
D: NA
size: NA
V: TRBV7-9
DNA: TGTTCCAGCAGCTCGGGGGTTGCCTACGAGCAGTACTTC
CDR3: CSSSSGVAYEQYF

J: TRBJ1-4
D: NA
size: NA
V: TRBV10-3
DNA: TGTGCCATCAGGGACAGCTCAACTAATGAAAAACTGTTTTTT
CDR3: CAIRDSSTNEKLFF

J: TRBJ1-1
D: NA
size: NA
V: TRBV6-5
DNA: TGTGCCAGCAGTTATCAGGGGTTAGCTTTCTTT
CDR3: CASSYQGLAFF

J: TRBJ2-1
D: NA
size: NA
V: TRBV5-4
DNA: TGTGCCAGCAGCCAAGAATTCCAGCGGGACATGGATGAGCAGTTCTTC
CDR3: CASSQEFQRDMDEQFF

J: TRBJ2-3
D: NA
size: once
V: TRBV5-1
DNA: TGCGCCAGCAGCCCCCTCACCGGGAGCGGCGCAGATACGCAGTATTTT
CDR3: CASSPLTGSGADTQYF

J: TRBJ2-1
D: NA
size: NA
V: TRBV6-5
DNA: TGTGCCAGCAGTTACAAGTCCTTGGCAAATGAGCAGTTCTTC
CDR3: CASSYKSLANEQFF

J: TRBJ2-2
D: NA
size: NA
V: TRBV29-1
DNA: TGCAGCGTGGGGGGTGCGCAGGGTTATACCGGGGAGCTGTTTTTT
CDR3: CSVGGAQGYTGELFF

J: TRBJ1-1
D: NA
size: NA
V: TRBV11-2
DNA: TGTGCCAGCAGCTCCGGTAGGAGCATGAACACTGAAGCTTTCTTT
CDR3: CASSSGRSMNTEAFF

J: TRBJ2-7
D: NA
size: NA
V: TRBV5-1
DNA: TGCGCCAGCAGCTTGGGGACTTCTAACGAGCAGTACTTC
CDR3: CASSLGTSNEQYF